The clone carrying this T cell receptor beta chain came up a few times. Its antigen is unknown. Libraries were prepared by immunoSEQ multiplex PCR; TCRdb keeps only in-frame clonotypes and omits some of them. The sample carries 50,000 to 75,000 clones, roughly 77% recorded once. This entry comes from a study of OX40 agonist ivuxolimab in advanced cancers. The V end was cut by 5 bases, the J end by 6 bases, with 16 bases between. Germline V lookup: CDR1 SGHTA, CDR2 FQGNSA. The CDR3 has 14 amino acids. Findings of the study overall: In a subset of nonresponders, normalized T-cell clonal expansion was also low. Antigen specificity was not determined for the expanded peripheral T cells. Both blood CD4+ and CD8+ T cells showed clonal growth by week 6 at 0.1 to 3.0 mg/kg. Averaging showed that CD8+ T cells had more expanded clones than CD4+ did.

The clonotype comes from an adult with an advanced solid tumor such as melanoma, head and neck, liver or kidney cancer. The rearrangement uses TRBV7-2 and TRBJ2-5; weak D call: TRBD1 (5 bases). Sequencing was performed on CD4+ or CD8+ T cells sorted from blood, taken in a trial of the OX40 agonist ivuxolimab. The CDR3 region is CASSPRRTMKTQYF. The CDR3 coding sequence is TGTGCCAGCAGCCCCCGCCGGACAATGAAGACCCAGTACTTC.